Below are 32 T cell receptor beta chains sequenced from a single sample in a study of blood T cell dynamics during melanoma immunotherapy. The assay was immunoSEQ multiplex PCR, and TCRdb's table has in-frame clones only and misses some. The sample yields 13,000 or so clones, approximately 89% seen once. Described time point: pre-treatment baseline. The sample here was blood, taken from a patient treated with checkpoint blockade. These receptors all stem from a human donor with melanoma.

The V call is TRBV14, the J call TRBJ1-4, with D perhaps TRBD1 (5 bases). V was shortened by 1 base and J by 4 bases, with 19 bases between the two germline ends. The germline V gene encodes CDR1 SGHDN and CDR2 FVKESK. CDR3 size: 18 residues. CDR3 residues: CASSQVMPSGGINEKLFF. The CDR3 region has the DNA TGTGCCAGCAGCCAAGTAATGCCTTCGGGGGGGATTAATGAAAAACTGTTTTTT.

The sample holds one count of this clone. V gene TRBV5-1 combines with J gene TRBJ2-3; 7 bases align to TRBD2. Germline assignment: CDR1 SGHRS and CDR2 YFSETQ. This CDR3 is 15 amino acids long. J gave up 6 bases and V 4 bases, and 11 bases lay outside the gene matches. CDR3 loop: CASSLGTGGSDTQYF. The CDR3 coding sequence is TGCGCCAGCAGCCTAGGGACGGGAGGCTCTGATACGCAGTATTTT.

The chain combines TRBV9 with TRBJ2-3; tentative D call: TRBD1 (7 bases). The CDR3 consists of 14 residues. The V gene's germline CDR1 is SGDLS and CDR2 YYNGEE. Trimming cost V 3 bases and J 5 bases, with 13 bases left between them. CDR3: CASSARQGLDTQYF. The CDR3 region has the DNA TGTGCCAGCAGCGCCCGACAGGGACTAGATACGCAGTATTTT.

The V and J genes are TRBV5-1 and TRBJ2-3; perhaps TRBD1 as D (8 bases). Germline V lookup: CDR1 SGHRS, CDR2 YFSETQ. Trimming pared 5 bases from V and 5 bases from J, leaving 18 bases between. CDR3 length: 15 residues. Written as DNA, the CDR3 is TGCGCCAGCAGGGGAGGGACAGGTGGCGGAGATACGCAGTATTTT. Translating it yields CASRGGTGGGDTQYF.

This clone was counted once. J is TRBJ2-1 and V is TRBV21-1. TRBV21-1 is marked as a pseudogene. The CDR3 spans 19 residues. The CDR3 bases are TGTGCCAGCAGCAACATCCCTCTGAAAGACAGTCCATGGGGGAATGAGCAGTTCTTC. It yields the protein CASSNIPLKDSPWGNEQFF.

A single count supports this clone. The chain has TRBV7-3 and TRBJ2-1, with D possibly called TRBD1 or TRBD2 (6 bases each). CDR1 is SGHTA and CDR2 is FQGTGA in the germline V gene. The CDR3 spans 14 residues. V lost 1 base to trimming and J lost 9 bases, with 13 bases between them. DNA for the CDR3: TGTGCCAGCAGCTTAAATAGGGGGGCTGGTGAGCAGTTCTTC. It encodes CASSLNRGAGEQFF.

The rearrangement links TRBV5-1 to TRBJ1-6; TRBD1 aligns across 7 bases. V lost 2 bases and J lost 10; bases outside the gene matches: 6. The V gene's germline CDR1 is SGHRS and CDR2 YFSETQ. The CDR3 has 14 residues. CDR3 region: CASSLGQAVSPLHF. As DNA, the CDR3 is TGCGCCAGCAGCTTAGGACAGGCCGTATCACCCCTCCACTTT.

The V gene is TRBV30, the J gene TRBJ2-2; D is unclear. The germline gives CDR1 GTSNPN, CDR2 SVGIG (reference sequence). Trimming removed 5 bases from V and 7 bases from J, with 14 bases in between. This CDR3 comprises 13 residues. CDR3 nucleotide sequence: TGTGCCTGGGGATGGCAGGATATCGGGGAGCTGTTTTTT. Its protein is CAWGWQDIGELFF.

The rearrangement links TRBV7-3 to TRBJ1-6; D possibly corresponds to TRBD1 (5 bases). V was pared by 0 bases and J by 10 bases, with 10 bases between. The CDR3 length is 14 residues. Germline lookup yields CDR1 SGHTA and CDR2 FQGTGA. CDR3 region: CASSLTGVGSPLHF. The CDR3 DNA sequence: TGTGCCAGCAGCTTAACAGGGGTGGGGTCACCCCTCCACTTT.

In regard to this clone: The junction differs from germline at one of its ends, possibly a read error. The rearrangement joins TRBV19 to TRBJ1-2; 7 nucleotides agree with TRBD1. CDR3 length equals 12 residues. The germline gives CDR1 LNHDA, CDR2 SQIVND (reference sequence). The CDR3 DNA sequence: TGTGCCAGTAGTAGACAGGGTGATGGCTGCACCTTC. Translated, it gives CASSRQGDGCTF. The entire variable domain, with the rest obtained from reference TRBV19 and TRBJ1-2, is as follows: DGGITQSPKYLFRKEGQNVTLSCEQNLNHDAMYWYRQDPGQGLRLIYYSQIVNDFQKGDIAEGYSVSREKKESFPLTVTSAQKNPTAFYLCASSRQGDGCTFGSGTRLTVV.

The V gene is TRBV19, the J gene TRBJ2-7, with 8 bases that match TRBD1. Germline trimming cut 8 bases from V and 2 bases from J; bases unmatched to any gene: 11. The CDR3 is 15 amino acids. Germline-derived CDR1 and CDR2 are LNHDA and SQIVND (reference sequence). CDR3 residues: CASSTGTGYPYEQYF. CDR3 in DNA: TGTGCCAGTTCCACCGGGACAGGCTACCCCTACGAGCAGTACTTC.

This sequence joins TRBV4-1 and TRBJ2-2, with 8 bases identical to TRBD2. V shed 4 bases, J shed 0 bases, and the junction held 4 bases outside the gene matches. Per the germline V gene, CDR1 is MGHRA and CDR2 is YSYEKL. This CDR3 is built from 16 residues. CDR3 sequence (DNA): TGCGCCAGCAGCCTAACTAGCGGAACGAACACCGGGGAGCTGTTTTTT. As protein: CASSLTSGTNTGELFF.

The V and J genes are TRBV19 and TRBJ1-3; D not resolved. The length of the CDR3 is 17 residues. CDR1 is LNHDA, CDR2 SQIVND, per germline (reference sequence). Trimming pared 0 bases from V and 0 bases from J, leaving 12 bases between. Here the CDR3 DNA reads TGTGCCAGTAGTATAGATCCCGGGCGCCTCTCTGGAAACACCATATATTTT. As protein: CASSIDPGRLSGNTIYF.

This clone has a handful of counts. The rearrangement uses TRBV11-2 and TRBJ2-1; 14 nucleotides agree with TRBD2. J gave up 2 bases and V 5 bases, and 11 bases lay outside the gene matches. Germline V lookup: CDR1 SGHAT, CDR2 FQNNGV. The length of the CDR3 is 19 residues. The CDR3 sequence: CASSRLTTSGREPYNEQFF. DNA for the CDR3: TGTGCCAGCAGCCGGTTGACGACTAGCGGGAGGGAACCCTACAATGAGCAGTTCTTC.

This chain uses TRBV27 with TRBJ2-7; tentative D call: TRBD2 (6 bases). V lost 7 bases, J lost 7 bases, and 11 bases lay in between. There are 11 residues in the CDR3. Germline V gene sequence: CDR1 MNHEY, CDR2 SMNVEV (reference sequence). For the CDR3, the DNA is TGTGCCAGCAAGGGACTCTGGGAGCAGTACTTC. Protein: CASKGLWEQYF.

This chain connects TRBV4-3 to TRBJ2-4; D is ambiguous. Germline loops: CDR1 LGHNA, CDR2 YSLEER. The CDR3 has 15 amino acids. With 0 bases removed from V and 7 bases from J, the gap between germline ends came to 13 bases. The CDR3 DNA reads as TGCGCCAGCAGCCAAGATCTGTTTATTCGGAACATTCAGTACTTC. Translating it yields CASSQDLFIRNIQYF.

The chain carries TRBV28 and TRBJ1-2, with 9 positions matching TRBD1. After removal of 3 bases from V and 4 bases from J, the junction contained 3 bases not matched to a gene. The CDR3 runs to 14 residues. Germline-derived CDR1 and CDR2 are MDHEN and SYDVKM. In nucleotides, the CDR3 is TGTGCCAGCAGTTTTGGACAGGGGTCCTATGGCTACACCTTC. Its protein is CASSFGQGSYGYTF.

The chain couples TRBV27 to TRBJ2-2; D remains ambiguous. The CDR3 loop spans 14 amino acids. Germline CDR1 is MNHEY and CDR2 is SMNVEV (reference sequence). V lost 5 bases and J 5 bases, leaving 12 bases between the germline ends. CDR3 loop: CASSPYDETGELFF. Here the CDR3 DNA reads TGTGCCAGCAGTCCATATGACGAGACCGGGGAGCTGTTTTTT.

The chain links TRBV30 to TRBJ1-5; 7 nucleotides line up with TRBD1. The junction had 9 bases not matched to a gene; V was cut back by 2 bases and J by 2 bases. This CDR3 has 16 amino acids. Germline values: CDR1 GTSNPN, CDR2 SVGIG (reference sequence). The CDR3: CAWSPQTGRRNQPQHF. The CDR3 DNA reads TGTGCCTGGAGTCCCCAGACAGGGAGGCGCAATCAGCCCCAGCATTTT.

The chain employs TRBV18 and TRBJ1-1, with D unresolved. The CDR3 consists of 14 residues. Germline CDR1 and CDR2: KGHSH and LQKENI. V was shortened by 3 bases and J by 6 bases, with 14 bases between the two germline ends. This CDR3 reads CASSPTHAVAEAFF. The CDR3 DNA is TGTGCCAGCTCACCCACCCACGCCGTGGCTGAAGCTTTCTTT.

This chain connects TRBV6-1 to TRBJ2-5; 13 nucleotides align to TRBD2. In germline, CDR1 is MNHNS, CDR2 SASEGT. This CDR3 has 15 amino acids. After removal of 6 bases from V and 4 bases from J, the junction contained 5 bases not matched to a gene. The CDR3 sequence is CASRRTSGRGETQYF. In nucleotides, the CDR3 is TGTGCCAGCAGACGGACTAGCGGGAGAGGAGAGACCCAGTACTTC.

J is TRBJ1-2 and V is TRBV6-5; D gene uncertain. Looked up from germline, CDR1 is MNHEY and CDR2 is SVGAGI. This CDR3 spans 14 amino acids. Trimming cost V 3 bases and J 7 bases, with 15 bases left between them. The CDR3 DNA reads TGTGCCAGCAGTTATGAACGGACGATCTCTGGCTACACCTTC. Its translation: CASSYERTISGYTF.

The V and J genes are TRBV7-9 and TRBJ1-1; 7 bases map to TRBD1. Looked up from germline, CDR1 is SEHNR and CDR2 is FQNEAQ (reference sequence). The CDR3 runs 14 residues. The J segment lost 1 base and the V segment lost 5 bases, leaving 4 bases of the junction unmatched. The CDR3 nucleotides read TGTGCCAGCAGCCTGGGGACAGCGAACACTGAAGCTTTCTTT. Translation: CASSLGTANTEAFF.

The CDR3 region has the DNA TGTGCCAGCAGTGGGTACCCGAGTGGAGCCAAAAACATTCAGTACTTC. It encodes CASSGYPSGAKNIQYF. The chain joins TRBV2 to TRBJ2-4, with D hard to call. The V end was cut by 4 bases, the J end by 0 bases, with 13 bases between. CDR3 length equals 16 residues. Germline V gene sequence: CDR1 SNHLY, CDR2 FYNNEI.

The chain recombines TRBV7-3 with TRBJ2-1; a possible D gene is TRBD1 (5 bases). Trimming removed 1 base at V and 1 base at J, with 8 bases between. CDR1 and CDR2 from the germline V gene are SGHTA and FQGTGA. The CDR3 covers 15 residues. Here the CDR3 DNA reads TGTGCCAGCAGCTTAAAGGGGTATTCCTACAATGAGCAGTTCTTC. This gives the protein CASSLKGYSYNEQFF. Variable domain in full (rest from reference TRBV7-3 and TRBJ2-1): GAGVSQTPSNKVTEKGKYVELRCDPISGHTALYWYRQSLGQGPEFLIYFQGTGAADDSGLPNDRFFAVRPEGSVSTLKIQRTERGDSAVYLCASSLKGYSYNEQFFGPGTRLTVL.

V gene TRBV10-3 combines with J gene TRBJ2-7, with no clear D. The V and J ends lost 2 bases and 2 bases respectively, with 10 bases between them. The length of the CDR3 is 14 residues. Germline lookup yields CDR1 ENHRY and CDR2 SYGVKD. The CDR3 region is CAISELADTYEQYF. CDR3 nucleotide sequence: TGTGCCATCAGTGAGCTGGCGGATACCTACGAGCAGTACTTC.

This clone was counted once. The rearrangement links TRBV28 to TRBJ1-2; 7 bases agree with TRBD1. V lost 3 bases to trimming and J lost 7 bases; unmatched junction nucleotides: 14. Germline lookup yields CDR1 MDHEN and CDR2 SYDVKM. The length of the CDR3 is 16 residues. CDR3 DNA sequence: TGTGCCAGCAGTTTCGTCCAGGCAGGGGGGGACCGTGGCTACACCTTC. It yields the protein CASSFVQAGGDRGYTF.

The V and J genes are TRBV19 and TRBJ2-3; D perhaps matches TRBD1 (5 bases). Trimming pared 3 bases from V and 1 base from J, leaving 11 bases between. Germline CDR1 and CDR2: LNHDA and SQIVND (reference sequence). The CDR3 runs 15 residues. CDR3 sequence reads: CASSMGPRGTDTQYF. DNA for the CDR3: TGTGCCAGTAGTATGGGTCCCAGGGGCACAGATACGCAGTATTTT.

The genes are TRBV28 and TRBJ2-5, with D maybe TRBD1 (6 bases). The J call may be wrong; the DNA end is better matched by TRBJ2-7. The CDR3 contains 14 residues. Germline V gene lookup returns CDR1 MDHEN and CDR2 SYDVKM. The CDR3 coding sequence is TGTGCCAGCACCGACTCGGGCAGGGGACACGAGCAGTACTTC. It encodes CASTDSGRGHEQYF.

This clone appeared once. The CDR3 region has the DNA TGTGCCAGCTCACCGATTGGGGCTGAAGCTTTCTTT. It yields the protein CASSPIGAEAFF. The rearrangement uses TRBV18 and TRBJ1-1; the D is unclear. This CDR3 has 12 residues. V lost 3 bases, J lost 6 bases, and 8 bases lay in between. CDR1 and CDR2 (germline): KGHSH, LQKENI.

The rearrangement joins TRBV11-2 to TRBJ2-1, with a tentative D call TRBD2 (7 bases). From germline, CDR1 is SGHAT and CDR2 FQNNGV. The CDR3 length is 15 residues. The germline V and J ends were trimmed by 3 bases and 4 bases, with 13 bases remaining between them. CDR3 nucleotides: TGTGCCAGCAGCTTTAGGGGGGAGGGATACAATGAGCAGTTCTTC. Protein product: CASSFRGEGYNEQFF.

The CDR3 nucleotides are TGCGCCAGCAGCCTAGGCTACATAAACACTGAAGCTTTCTTT. This sequence encodes CASSLGYINTEAFF. The V and J genes are TRBV5-1 and TRBJ1-1, with D uncertain. Trimming stripped 4 bases from V and 2 bases from J, with 12 bases between. The CDR3 totals 14 residues. Germline assignment: CDR1 SGHRS and CDR2 YFSETQ.